These 28 T cell receptor beta chains came from one sample sequenced in a study of CD8+CD57+ T cells in acquired aplastic anemia. Profiles of TCR beta VDJ and CDR3 were generated from a genomic DNA template. Via MiXCR, TCRdb re-called the reads, giving one row per CDR3 protein. The sample has over 150,000 distinct CDR3 sequences; around 45% are singletons. What was sequenced was sorted CD4+, CD8+, or CD8+CD57+ T cells (not recorded which) from PBMCs. All receptors derive from a human donor in good health.

In its sample, this clonotype was seen many times. This rearrangement joins TRBV13 to TRBJ1-1; D uncertain. Germline V gene data show CDR1 as PRHDT and CDR2 as FYEKMQ (reference sequence). The CDR3 runs to 13 residues. Trimming shortened V by 1 base and J by 8 bases, and 11 bases separated the two germline ends. The CDR3 reads CASSLVPFTEAFF. The CDR3 region has the DNA TGTGCCAGCAGCTTAGTGCCTTTTACCGAAGCTTTCTTT.

This clonotype was counted ten times or more. The rearrangement uses TRBV12-5 and TRBJ2-7; D unclear. The CDR3 covers 15 residues. Per germline, CDR1 LGHNT and CDR2 FRNRAP. The germline V and J ends were trimmed by 0 bases and 3 bases, with 12 bases remaining between them. The CDR3 region is CASGLVDGWNYEQYF. As DNA, the CDR3 is TGTGCTAGTGGTTTGGTGGACGGGTGGAACTACGAGCAGTACTTC.

This chain connects TRBV3-1 to TRBJ2-1; D not certain. V was pared by 1 base and J by 11 bases, with 12 bases between. Germline CDR1 reads LGHDT; CDR2 reads YNNKEL (reference sequence). The CDR3 is made up of 13 amino acids. Written as DNA, the CDR3 is TGTGCCAGCAGCCAAGGCCCCGGAGCTAAGCAGTTCTTC. Translation: CASSQGPGAKQFF.

This clonotype was recorded at least ten times. The junction and the germline gene differ at one end; a read error may be behind it. The chain uses TRBV12-3 or TRBV12-4 and TRBJ1-2; D is uncertain. The CDR3 is 12 amino acids. CDR3 in amino acids: CASSLESSWLGF. Here the CDR3 DNA reads TGTGCCAGCAGTTTAGAGAGTTCGTGGCTCGGCTTC.

V is TRBV7-9 and J is TRBJ2-7; a possible D gene is TRBD1 (6 bases). V lost 1 base to trimming and J lost 4 bases, with 14 bases between them. CDR1 and CDR2 (germline): SEHNR, FQNEAQ (reference sequence). CDR3 length: 15 residues. The CDR3 DNA sequence: TGTGCCAGCAGCTTAGTGCCCAGGGGCAAGTACGAGCAGTACTTC. Encoded protein: CASSLVPRGKYEQYF.

The CDR3 sequence is CASSYQGAKGNQPQHF. CDR3 nucleotides: TGTGCCAGCAGTTATCAGGGGGCGAAGGGCAATCAGCCCCAGCATTTT. The rearrangement uses TRBV12-3 or TRBV12-4 and TRBJ1-5; 8 bases agree with TRBD1. This CDR3 is 16 amino acids long. The trim removed 4 bases at V and 2 bases at J, leaving 7 bases unmatched.

A few counts support this clonotype. The gene calls are TRBV4-1 and TRBJ2-4; D might be TRBD1 (5 bases). Germline lookup yields CDR1 MGHRA and CDR2 YSYEKL. Trimming removed 0 bases at V and 9 bases at J, with 15 bases between. This CDR3 spans 15 amino acids. The chain's CDR3 is CASSQDAQVLGIQYF. The CDR3 DNA reads TGCGCCAGCAGCCAAGATGCACAGGTGCTAGGCATTCAGTACTTC.

This sequence joins TRBV7-2 and TRBJ1-2; 8 bases fit TRBD1. The CDR3 is 15 amino acids. V shed 5 bases and J 4 bases; nucleotides not matched to a gene: 9. The germline V gene has CDR1 SGHTA and CDR2 FQGNSA. The DNA of the CDR3 is TGTGCCAGCAGCCATGGGGACAGGCCTTCCTATGGCTACACCTTC. Translated, it gives CASSHGDRPSYGYTF. Based on the CDR3 plus reference TRBV7-2 and TRBJ1-2, the full variable domain is GAGVSQSPSNKVTEKGKDVELRCDPISGHTALYWYRQSLGQGLEFLIYFQGNSAPDKSGLPSDRFSAERTGGSVSTLTIQRTQQEDSAVYLCASSHGDRPSYGYTFGSGTRLTVV.

Concerning this clonotype itself: Possible read error: a much larger clone is one base away. This rearrangement joins TRBV7-8 to TRBJ2-1; D gene uncertain. With 5 bases removed from V and 8 bases from J, the gap between germline ends came to 10 bases. The CDR3 runs to 12 residues. Germline CDR1 is SGHVS and CDR2 is FQNEAQ. CDR3 nucleotides: TGTGCCAGCAGCCAAGCAGAGGATGAGCAGTTCTTC. Translated, it gives CASSQAEDEQFF.

This clonotype was seen more than once but under ten times. The missing conserved phenylalanine or tryptophan at the end of this CDR3 makes a read error likely. The chain links TRBV20-1 to TRBJ1-2; D is unclear. Germline V lookup: CDR1 DFQATT, CDR2 SNEGSKA (reference sequence). With 3 bases removed from V and 1 base from J, the gap between germline ends came to 15 bases. The CDR3 is made up of 15 amino acids. CDR3 sequence: CSASAAPMINYGYTS. CDR3 bases: TGCAGTGCTAGCGCCGCCCCGATGATTAACTATGGCTACACCTCC.

This clonotype has a handful of counts. At one end, the junction sequence differs from germline, possibly due to a read error. This chain joins TRBV9 and TRBJ2-6, with D possibly matching TRBD1 (5 bases). The V gene's germline CDR1 is SGDLS and CDR2 YYNGEE. This CDR3 comprises 17 residues. The CDR3 reads CASSVGVILSGANVLAF. DNA of the CDR3: TGTGCCAGCAGCGTTGGGGTCATCCTCTCTGGGGCCAACGTCCTGGCTTTC.

This clonotype was picked up many times. The chain employs TRBV6-2 or TRBV6-3 and TRBJ1-6; TRBD1 aligns across 7 bases. This CDR3 has 15 amino acids. J lost 0 bases, V lost 6 bases, and 2 bases had no gene match. Germline V gene lookup returns CDR1 MNHEY and CDR2 SVGEGT. The CDR3 nucleotides are TGTGCCAGCAGGGGGGACAGCTCCTATAATTCACCCCTCCACTTT. Encoded protein: CASRGDSSYNSPLHF.

Many counts were recorded for this clonotype. V and J are TRBV24-1 and TRBJ1-1; TRBD1 is a possible D gene (5 bases). Germline CDR1 and CDR2: KGHDR and SFDVKD. Trimming took off 4 bases at V and 1 base at J, with 15 bases between the two ends. The CDR3 has 16 amino acids. As DNA, the CDR3 is TGTGCCACCAGTGAAGGTTCAGGGCTCGGGAACACTGAAGCTTTCTTT. Protein product: CATSEGSGLGNTEAFF.

The chain employs TRBV20-1 and TRBJ1-2; the match to TRBD1 covers 10 bases. The CDR3 length is 14 residues. V was clipped by 0 bases and J by 6 bases; unmatched bases: 4. The germline gives CDR1 DFQATT, CDR2 SNEGSKA (reference sequence). CDR3 residues: CSARDLGTGDGYTF. The CDR3 DNA reads TGCAGTGCTAGAGATCTAGGGACAGGGGATGGCTACACCTTC.

The CDR3 coding sequence is TGCAGTGCTAGCTCGGAGGGGAGCAACTCTGGGGCCAACGTCCTGACTTTC. Residues: CSASSEGSNSGANVLTF. This chain connects TRBV20-1 to TRBJ2-6, with D possibly being TRBD2 (6 bases). V was pared by 3 bases and J by 0 bases, with 15 bases between. The germline gives CDR1 DFQATT, CDR2 SNEGSKA (reference sequence). This CDR3 is 17 amino acids long.

The chain carries TRBV20-1 and TRBJ2-7, with 8 positions matching TRBD1. The V segment lost 3 bases and the J segment 4 bases; nucleotides outside the gene matches: 5. This CDR3 comprises 13 residues. Germline lookup yields CDR1 DFQATT and CDR2 SNEGSKA (reference sequence). CDR3 sequence reads: CSARRWTGYEQYF. The CDR3 coding sequence is TGCAGTGCTAGGAGGTGGACAGGGTACGAGCAGTACTTC.

The chain combines TRBV15 with TRBJ1-6; D is unclear. Trimming pared 7 bases from V and 7 bases from J, leaving 11 bases between. Germline lookup yields CDR1 LNHNV and CDR2 YYDKDF (reference sequence). CDR3 length equals 13 residues. In nucleotides, the CDR3 is TGTGCCACCACTCTTTCCACGAATTCACCCCTCCACTTT. Amino acids: CATTLSTNSPLHF.

This clonotype was seen at least ten times. The chain is built from TRBV24-1 and TRBJ2-1; 9 positions match TRBD1. Germline V gives CDR1 KGHDR, CDR2 SFDVKD. The J segment lost 6 bases and the V segment lost 4 bases, leaving 9 bases of the junction unmatched. This CDR3 is 16 amino acids long. CDR3 bases: TGTGCCACCAGTGACTCCGGGACAGGGTCTTTCAATGAGCAGTTCTTC. It encodes CATSDSGTGSFNEQFF.

This clonotype was detected only a few times. The V call is TRBV5-5, the J call TRBJ2-3, with 9 bases that match TRBD2. The germline V gene encodes CDR1 SGHKS and CDR2 YYEKEE (reference sequence). V lost 6 bases and J lost 0; bases outside the gene matches: 5. The length of the CDR3 is 15 residues. The CDR3 spells CASTPTSGSTDTQYF. In DNA, the CDR3 is TGTGCCAGCACCCCGACTAGCGGTAGCACAGATACGCAGTATTTT.

Regarding this clonotype: A read error is possible here, since a much larger clone lies one base away. J is TRBJ2-3 and V is TRBV11-1; 13 bases map to TRBD2. Germline-derived CDR1 and CDR2 are SGHAT and FQDESV (reference sequence). This CDR3 has 17 residues. The CDR3 sequence: CASSHGLAGASIDTQYF. CDR3 in DNA: TGTGCCAGCAGCCACGGACTAGCGGGGGCAAGCATAGATACGCAGTATTTT.

This clonotype was seen repeatedly, ten times or more. CDR3 region: CASSQRRSNTEAFF. The CDR3 DNA is TGTGCCAGCAGCCAAAGGAGGTCCAACACTGAAGCTTTCTTT. J is TRBJ1-1 and V is TRBV2; D is uncertain. The CDR3 sequence is 14 residues long. V lost 6 bases to trimming and J lost 2 bases, with 13 bases between them. Germline V gene lookup returns CDR1 SNHLY and CDR2 FYNNEI.

This clonotype was seen many times. V and J are TRBV5-1 and TRBJ2-7; maybe TRBD2 (6 bases). The V gene lost 5 bases and the J gene lost 0 bases, with 18 bases spanning the gap. The CDR3 contains 16 residues. CDR1 is SGHRS, CDR2 YFSETQ, per germline. The CDR3 loop reads CASSFAPRGLSYEQYF. As DNA, the CDR3 is TGCGCCAGCAGTTTTGCCCCCCGGGGACTCTCCTACGAGCAGTACTTC.

The chain has TRBV28 and TRBJ2-7, with 8 nucleotides matching TRBD2. Trimming at V came to 7 bases and at J to 0 bases, leaving 11 bases not matched to a gene. This CDR3 comprises 16 residues. Germline lookup yields CDR1 MDHEN and CDR2 SYDVKM. CDR3 protein: CASTPSGGVSSYEQYF. CDR3 nucleotides: TGTGCCAGCACCCCGTCCGGGGGGGTGAGCTCCTACGAGCAGTACTTC.

The V gene is TRBV2, the J gene TRBJ1-2; the D gene is possibly TRBD1 (5 bases). This CDR3 spans 11 amino acids. The V gene lost 7 bases and the J gene lost 4 bases, with 7 bases spanning the gap. Germline V gives CDR1 SNHLY, CDR2 FYNNEI. In DNA, the CDR3 is TGTGCCAGCATGGGGGGCTATGGCTACACCTTC. Protein: CASMGGYGYTF.

The CDR3 DNA follows: TGTGCCACCAGCAGAGATCGAGGCAGCTACGAGCAGTACTTC. It specifies CATSRDRGSYEQYF. The chain joins TRBV15 to TRBJ2-7; D ambiguous. Germline CDR1 LNHNV, CDR2 YYDKDF (reference sequence). Deletions cut 0 bases from V and 3 bases from J, with 9 bases between. The CDR3 covers 14 residues.

This chain links TRBV28 with TRBJ2-2; D may be TRBD1 or TRBD2 (5 bases each). V lost 5 bases and J lost 5, with 12 bases in between. Germline V gene lookup returns CDR1 MDHEN and CDR2 SYDVKM. CDR3 size: 14 residues. The CDR3 DNA follows: TGTGCCAGCAGTGAGGGACCTCGAACCGGGGAGCTGTTTTTT. Translation gives CASSEGPRTGELFF.

The V and J genes are TRBV20-1 and TRBJ2-1, with no clear D. The CDR3 consists of 14 residues. Trimming removed 1 base from V and 6 bases from J, with 13 bases in between. Per germline, CDR1 DFQATT and CDR2 SNEGSKA (reference sequence). In nucleotides, the CDR3 is TGCAGTGCTAGAGCCCCCGTGAAAGGCAATGAGCAGTTCTTC. It is translated as CSARAPVKGNEQFF.

The chain recombines TRBV7-6 with TRBJ2-1; D may be TRBD2 (5 bases). CDR3 length: 13 amino acids. Germline V gene data show CDR1 as SGHVS and CDR2 as FNYEAQ. V was cut by 1 base and J by 11 bases, with 12 bases left in between. CDR3 sequence: CASSLGDGSQQFF. In nucleotides, the CDR3 is TGTGCCAGCAGCTTAGGTGATGGGAGTCAGCAGTTCTTC.